A selection of T cell receptor beta chains follows, all from one sample in a study of cytomegalovirus exposure and HLA in healthy donors. Some clones are missing from TCRdb's copy, which holds only in-frame ones; the method was immunoSEQ multiplex PCR. The sample has about 49,000 clones; about 91% are singletons. The sequencing sample was made of PBMCs. These TCRs come from a man younger than 35 in good health and CMV-seronegative. Both conserved end residues are part of each CDR3.

CDR3: CASSLNSYGYEQYF
V: TRBV7-3
J: TRBJ2-7

CDR3: CASSESEYGMREQYF
V: TRBV6-1
J: TRBJ2-7

CDR3: CATSARAGIEQFF
V: TRBV15
J: TRBJ2-1

CDR3: CASSQGLSNEQFF
V: TRBV6-5
J: TRBJ2-1

CDR3: CAIGTGRNTEAFF
V: TRBV10-3
J: TRBJ1-1

CDR3: CASSQRALAGVHEQYF
V: TRBV4-2
J: TRBJ2-7

CDR3: CASSERGTTDTQYF
V: TRBV7-9
J: TRBJ2-3

CDR3: CASSSGTSASYEQYF
V: TRBV13
J: TRBJ2-7

CDR3: CASSSHLWGETPFEQYF
V: TRBV28
J: TRBJ2-7

CDR3: CAITPVLRAEAFF
V: TRBV10-3
J: TRBJ1-1

CDR3: CASSDDKDEQFF
V: TRBV2
J: TRBJ2-1

CDR3: CASSPIRQGAWEKLFF
V: TRBV7-9
J: TRBJ1-4

CDR3: CASSQDEGALNIDTEAFF
V: TRBV4-1
J: TRBJ1-1

CDR3: CASSFGDRGRQETQYF
V: TRBV5-1
J: TRBJ2-5

CDR3: CASRAGGRQETQYF
V: TRBV28
J: TRBJ2-5

CDR3: CASSLAGAYEQYF
V: TRBV11-2
J: TRBJ2-7

CDR3: CASSPTGGISYEQYF
V: TRBV7-2
J: TRBJ2-7

CDR3: CASSLGTSGPTDTQYF
V: TRBV7-7
J: TRBJ2-3

CDR3: CASSVGTSGRAGSSYEQYF
V: TRBV9
J: TRBJ2-7

CDR3: CASSASSSVAGGNDEQFF
V: TRBV4-1
J: TRBJ2-1

CDR3: CASSRKDPTSGKWELFF
V: TRBV2
J: TRBJ2-2

CDR3: CASSPSGQVYEQYF
V: TRBV18
J: TRBJ2-7

CDR3: CASSPYRTSGPTRYTGELFF
V: TRBV11-3
J: TRBJ2-2

CDR3: CSVEGAGLPQYF
V: TRBV29-1
J: TRBJ2-5

CDR3: CASSPLRDRGRRAEAFF
V: TRBV18
J: TRBJ1-1

CDR3: CASSYGQGEYF
V: TRBV7-8
J: TRBJ2-7

CDR3: CASSHYSPETQYF
V: TRBV14
J: TRBJ2-5

CDR3: CASTPGQGEDIQYF
V: TRBV7-2
J: TRBJ2-4

CDR3: CASSFRDSSYGYTF
V: TRBV27
J: TRBJ1-2

CDR3: CASRDSGAGELFF
V: TRBV5-1
J: TRBJ2-2

CDR3: CATSRTGSPYGYTF
V: TRBV15
J: TRBJ1-2

CDR3: CASKPGLSNQPQHF
V: TRBV6-6
J: TRBJ1-5

CDR3: CASSTRGGGQETQYF
V: TRBV19
J: TRBJ2-5

CDR3: CASSPGTTDYEQYF
V: TRBV9
J: TRBJ2-7

CDR3: CASSLYTGSNTGELFF
V: TRBV5-5
J: TRBJ2-2

CDR3: CASSFGLAGPLSTDTQYF
V: TRBV13
J: TRBJ2-3

CDR3: CAWSVLGDTGELFF
V: TRBV30
J: TRBJ2-2